A selection of T cell receptor beta chains follows, all from one sample in a study of blood T cell repertoires in COVID-19. Sequencing used immunoSEQ multiplex PCR; TCRdb keeps in-frame clones, though not all of them. The sample records around 140,000 clones, around 80% being singletons. The material sequenced was peripheral blood. All receptors come from a man aged 55-75 years with active or convalescent COVID-19. CDR3s include the opening cysteine and the closing phenylalanine or tryptophan. Each record gives: V gene, D gene, clone size, J gene, CDR3 protein, CDR3 DNA. The D gene is left open where the match is weak. Size tells how often a clone was seen (once, few, many) or the class of an expanded clone, and some rows leave it out.

v_gene: TRBV30
d_gene: TRBD1
abundance: -
j_gene: TRBJ1-1
CDR3aa: CAWSDRGLFSRNTEAFF
CDR3nt: TGTGCCTGGAGTGACAGGGGGCTGTTTAGTCGGAACACTGAAGCTTTCTTT

v_gene: TRBV21-1
d_gene: -
abundance: few
j_gene: TRBJ1-4
CDR3aa: CASSKSRNEKLFF
CDR3nt: TGTGCCAGCAGCAAATCGCGGAATGAAAAACTGTTTTTT

v_gene: TRBV5-1
d_gene: TRBD2
abundance: -
j_gene: TRBJ2-2
CDR3aa: CASSLAYLAEANTGELFF
CDR3nt: TGCGCCAGCAGCTTGGCCTACCTAGCGGAGGCGAACACCGGGGAGCTGTTTTTT

v_gene: TRBV6-4
d_gene: -
abundance: -
j_gene: TRBJ2-2
CDR3aa: CASRAENTGELFF
CDR3nt: TGTGCCAGCAGAGCGGAAAACACCGGGGAGCTGTTTTTT

v_gene: TRBV7-2
d_gene: -
abundance: -
j_gene: TRBJ1-2
CDR3aa: CASSLSNRYGYTF
CDR3nt: TGTGCCAGCAGCTTATCTAATCGCTATGGCTACACCTTC

v_gene: TRBV18
d_gene: TRBD1
abundance: -
j_gene: TRBJ2-5
CDR3aa: CASSPSRTGGQETQYF
CDR3nt: TGTGCCAGCTCACCCTCCCGGACAGGGGGCCAAGAGACCCAGTACTTC

v_gene: TRBV9
d_gene: -
abundance: -
j_gene: TRBJ2-2
CDR3aa: CASSVGRTGKNTGELFF
CDR3nt: TGTGCCAGCAGCGTAGGGAGGACTGGAAAGAACACCGGGGAGCTGTTTTTT

v_gene: TRBV7-9
d_gene: -
abundance: -
j_gene: TRBJ1-5
CDR3aa: CASSLAAAGNQPQHF
CDR3nt: TGTGCCAGCAGCTTAGCAGCGGCGGGAAATCAGCCCCAGCATTTT

v_gene: TRBV19
d_gene: TRBD1
abundance: -
j_gene: TRBJ2-7
CDR3aa: CASRQPGQGEEQYF
CDR3nt: TGTGCCAGTAGACAGCCGGGACAGGGAGAGGAGCAGTACTTC

v_gene: TRBV6-5
d_gene: -
abundance: -
j_gene: TRBJ2-2
CDR3aa: CASSSGDTWTGELFF
CDR3nt: TGTGCCAGCAGTTCCGGGGACACCTGGACCGGGGAGCTGTTTTTT

v_gene: TRBV12-3/TRBV12-4
d_gene: -
abundance: -
j_gene: TRBJ1-2
CDR3aa: CASSLRGGYGYTF
CDR3nt: TGTGCCAGCAGTTTAAGGGGCGGCTATGGCTACACCTTC

v_gene: TRBV4-3
d_gene: -
abundance: -
j_gene: TRBJ2-1
CDR3aa: CASSQDLLGPYNEQFF
CDR3nt: TGCGCCAGCAGCCAAGATCTACTAGGACCCTACAATGAGCAGTTCTTC

v_gene: TRBV6-5
d_gene: -
abundance: once
j_gene: TRBJ1-5
CDR3aa: CASIRESNQPQHF
CDR3nt: TGTGCCAGCATCCGGGAGAGCAATCAGCCCCAGCATTTT

v_gene: TRBV27
d_gene: TRBD1
abundance: -
j_gene: TRBJ1-4
CDR3aa: CASRKQGVDEKLFF
CDR3nt: TGTGCCAGCAGGAAACAGGGGGTTGATGAAAAACTGTTTTTT

v_gene: TRBV5-4
d_gene: -
abundance: -
j_gene: TRBJ1-2
CDR3aa: CASSLVSANYGYTF
CDR3nt: TGTGCCAGCAGCTTGGTCTCCGCTAACTATGGCTACACCTTC

v_gene: TRBV27
d_gene: TRBD1
abundance: -
j_gene: TRBJ2-5
CDR3aa: CASSLRTGGETQYF
CDR3nt: TGTGCCAGCAGTCTAAGGACAGGGGGAGAGACCCAGTACTTC

v_gene: TRBV4-3
d_gene: -
abundance: -
j_gene: TRBJ2-3
CDR3aa: CASSQDGGTDTQYF
CDR3nt: TGCGCCAGCAGCCAAGATGGAGGAACAGATACGCAGTATTTT

v_gene: TRBV2
d_gene: -
abundance: -
j_gene: TRBJ1-4
CDR3aa: CASRPGQTRSYEKLFF
CDR3nt: TGTGCCAGCAGGCCCGGACAGACAAGGTCGTATGAAAAACTGTTTTTT

v_gene: TRBV6-1
d_gene: -
abundance: -
j_gene: TRBJ1-1
CDR3aa: CASSEVQGNTEAFF
CDR3nt: TGTGCCAGCAGTGAAGTTCAGGGAAATACTGAAGCTTTCTTT

v_gene: TRBV11-3
d_gene: -
abundance: -
j_gene: TRBJ1-1
CDR3aa: CASSLYGENTEAFF
CDR3nt: TGTGCCAGCAGCTTATACGGGGAAAACACTGAAGCTTTCTTT

v_gene: TRBV24-1
d_gene: -
abundance: once
j_gene: TRBJ2-1
CDR3aa: CATSDISEAGNEQFF
CDR3nt: TGTGCCACCAGTGACATTAGCGAGGCTGGCAATGAGCAGTTCTTC

v_gene: TRBV5-1
d_gene: -
abundance: -
j_gene: TRBJ1-6
CDR3aa: CASSAEPGWSSYNSPLHF
CDR3nt: TGCGCCAGCAGCGCCGAGCCAGGGTGGAGCTCCTATAATTCACCCCTCCACTTT

v_gene: TRBV7-2
d_gene: -
abundance: -
j_gene: TRBJ2-1
CDR3aa: CASSLVRTRLSSYNEQFF
CDR3nt: TGTGCCAGCAGCTTGGTTAGGACTCGTCTAAGCTCCTACAATGAGCAGTTCTTC

v_gene: TRBV7-2
d_gene: -
abundance: once
j_gene: TRBJ1-2
CDR3aa: CASSLVQGYGYTF
CDR3nt: TGTGCCAGCAGCTTAGTACAGGGCTATGGCTACACCTTC

v_gene: TRBV5-1
d_gene: -
abundance: few
j_gene: TRBJ2-7
CDR3aa: CASTDSGGPGYEQYF
CDR3nt: TGCGCCAGCACCGACTCGGGGGGCCCGGGATACGAGCAGTACTTC